One and the same sample provided the 8 T cell receptor beta chains below, sequenced in a study of blood T cell repertoires in COVID-19. Sequencing used immunoSEQ multiplex PCR; TCRdb keeps in-frame clones, though not all of them. In the table there are around 300,000 clones, approximately 90% of which are singletons. Source material: PBMCs or T cells enriched from blood (not recorded which). The receptors derive from a woman in her thirties or forties who had recovered from COVID-19.

The chain uses TRBV5-6 and TRBJ2-5; 7 bases match TRBD1. Germline-derived CDR1 and CDR2 are SGHDT and YYEEEE. With 4 bases clipped from V and 2 bases from J, the junction kept 8 bases outside the gene matches. The CDR3 is 15 amino acids. In nucleotides, the CDR3 is TGTGCCAGCAGCAAAGGGACAGAATTTCAAGAGACCCAGTACTTC. This codes for CASSKGTEFQETQYF.

This sequence joins TRBV7-9 and TRBJ1-1; 10 positions match TRBD1. Unmatched junction bases numbered 6, after V lost 5 bases and J lost 3 bases. The CDR3 runs 15 residues. Germline V gene sequence: CDR1 SEHNR, CDR2 FQNEAQ (reference sequence). The CDR3 DNA reads as TGTGCCAGCAGCCCCCGGACAGGGGGGGACACTGAAGCTTTCTTT. Translated: CASSPRTGGDTEAFF.

V usage is TRBV5-6 and J usage is TRBJ2-2; 8 bases line up with TRBD1. The CDR3 runs to 16 residues. V trimming: 0 bases; J trimming: 5 bases; junction bases outside the gene matches: 6. Germline values: CDR1 SGHDT, CDR2 YYEEEE. CDR3 DNA sequence: TGTGCCAGCAGCTTGGGTGGCAGGGGGCGTACCGGGGAGCTGTTTTTT. Its protein is CASSLGGRGRTGELFF.

The V and J genes are TRBV27 and TRBJ2-1; 7 nucleotides match TRBD2. CDR3 size: 14 residues. The V segment lost 5 bases and the J segment 8 bases; nucleotides outside the gene matches: 9. Germline lookup yields CDR1 MNHEY and CDR2 SMNVEV (reference sequence). CDR3 sequence (DNA): TGTGCCAGCAGTAAAGGCGGGAGCACCCATGAGCAGTTCTTC. Its translation: CASSKGGSTHEQFF.

V usage is TRBV29-1 and J usage is TRBJ2-7; 7 bases agree with TRBD1. The CDR3 contains 11 residues. With V trimmed by 7 bases and J by 4 bases, 4 bases remained unmatched. CDR1 is SQVTM, CDR2 ANQGSEA, per germline. The chain's CDR3 is CSAEQGYEQYF. The DNA of the CDR3 is TGCAGCGCCGAACAGGGGTACGAGCAGTACTTC.

This sequence joins TRBV6-2 or TRBV6-3 and TRBJ2-7; D is unresolved. The CDR3 runs to 13 residues. The V end was cut by 5 bases, the J end by 1 base, with 9 bases between. Per the germline V gene, CDR1 is MNHEY and CDR2 is SVGEGT. CDR3 nucleotides: TGTGCCAGCAGTCTTGTCGGTTCCTACGAGCAGTACTTC. Protein: CASSLVGSYEQYF.

The chain employs TRBV4-2 and TRBJ2-1; maybe TRBD2 (5 bases). This CDR3 has 15 amino acids. Germline lookup yields CDR1 LGHNA and CDR2 YNFKEQ. V was clipped by 1 base and J by 4 bases, with 11 bases between them. The CDR3 coding sequence is TGTGCCAGCAGCCAAGCGTGGGAGCCATACAATGAGCAGTTCTTC. This encodes CASSQAWEPYNEQFF.

J is TRBJ1-4 and V is TRBV4-1; perhaps TRBD1 as D (5 bases). Germline V gene sequence: CDR1 MGHRA, CDR2 YSYEKL. Trimming pared 5 bases from V and 8 bases from J, leaving 15 bases between. CDR3 length: 14 residues. The CDR3 DNA sequence: TGCGCCAGCAGCAGCCAAGGGGTTGGGGAAAAACTGTTTTTT. It specifies CASSSQGVGEKLFF.